The next 14 T cell receptor beta chains were all read from a single sample in a study of blood T cell repertoires in COVID-19. The protocol was immunoSEQ multiplex PCR, while the TCRdb copy is restricted to in-frame clones and leaves out a portion. The sample holds about 36,000 clones, about 88% seen once. Sequencing was carried out using peripheral blood. All receptors come from a human donor in a cohort sampled during active COVID-19.

V and J are TRBV7-9 and TRBJ2-5; 7 nucleotides agree with TRBD1. V lost 4 bases and J lost 2; bases outside the gene matches: 10. The CDR3 is 16 amino acids. The germline V gene has CDR1 SEHNR and CDR2 FQNEAQ (reference sequence). The CDR3: CASSSVTGDPQETQYF. CDR3 coding DNA: TGTGCCAGCAGCTCCGTTACAGGGGACCCACAAGAGACCCAGTACTTC.

CDR3: CATSRGQGDYGYTF. The CDR3 DNA sequence: TGTGCCACCAGCAGAGGACAGGGAGACTATGGCTACACCTTC. The V gene is TRBV15, the J gene TRBJ1-2; 7 bases are shared with TRBD1. With 1 base clipped from V and 3 bases from J, the junction kept 2 bases outside the gene matches. The length of the CDR3 is 14 residues. From germline, CDR1 is LNHNV and CDR2 YYDKDF (reference sequence).

J is TRBJ2-1 and V is TRBV7-3; 9 bases agree with TRBD2. The trim removed 5 bases at V and 9 bases at J, leaving 17 bases unmatched. The germline gives CDR1 SGHTA, CDR2 FQGTGA. The CDR3 length is 17 residues. CDR3 region: CASSPAFGGGAQGEQFF. In DNA, the CDR3 is TGTGCCAGCAGCCCAGCCTTCGGCGGGGGGGCCCAGGGTGAGCAGTTCTTC.

V and J are TRBV7-9 and TRBJ1-6, with 7 bases that match TRBD1. Germline V gene sequence: CDR1 SEHNR, CDR2 FQNEAQ (reference sequence). This CDR3 has 15 amino acids. V dropped 5 bases and J dropped 4; count of bases not matched to a gene: 5. The CDR3 here is CASSGRTGYNSPLHF. The CDR3 nucleotides read TGTGCCAGCAGCGGCCGGACAGGTTATAATTCACCCCTCCACTTT.

Written as DNA, the CDR3 is TGTGCCATAGGACAGGGGCCCGCGAACACCGGGGAGCTGTTTTTT. Protein product: CAIGQGPANTGELFF. The chain links TRBV10-3 to TRBJ2-2; the match to TRBD1 covers 9 bases. CDR1 and CDR2 from the germline V gene are ENHRY and SYGVKD. The CDR3 spans 15 residues. V trimming: 9 bases; J trimming: 0 bases; junction bases outside the gene matches: 5.

The chain uses TRBV5-6 and TRBJ2-3; D may be TRBD2 (5 bases). V was cut by 2 bases and J by 1 base, with 11 bases left in between. This CDR3 is built from 15 residues. Germline CDR1 reads SGHDT; CDR2 reads YYEEEE. The CDR3 spells CASSLADWGTDTQYF. DNA of the CDR3: TGTGCCAGCAGCTTAGCGGACTGGGGCACAGATACGCAGTATTTT. The whole variable domain, filled in from reference TRBV5-6 and TRBJ2-3, reads DAGVTQSPTHLIKTRGQQVTLRCSPKSGHDTVSWYQQALGQGPQFIFQYYEEEERQRGNFPDRFSGHQFPNYSSELNVNALLLGDSALYLCASSLADWGTDTQYFGPGTRLTVL.

This chain connects TRBV6-4 to TRBJ2-1; 9 bases line up with TRBD1. Trimming cost V 5 bases and J 9 bases; bases outside gene matches: 5. The CDR3 has 13 amino acids. Germline CDR1 reads MRHNA; CDR2 reads SNTAGT. CDR3 coding DNA: TGTGCCAGCAGTCGGACAGGGGATAGTGAGCAGTTCTTC. It encodes CASSRTGDSEQFF.

The chain recombines TRBV7-9 with TRBJ1-2; TRBD1 agrees at 7 bases. The CDR3 has 14 amino acids. Germline-derived CDR1 and CDR2 are SEHNR and FQNEAQ (reference sequence). V was pared by 2 bases and J by 8 bases, with 8 bases of the junction left unmatched. The CDR3 reads CASSLIGQEGGYTF. For the CDR3, the DNA is TGTGCCAGCAGCTTAATCGGACAGGAGGGAGGCTACACCTTC.

This clone has just one count. The chain links TRBV27 to TRBJ2-7; 7 bases agree with TRBD2. The CDR3 spans 16 residues. Germline V gives CDR1 MNHEY, CDR2 SMNVEV (reference sequence). The trim removed 5 bases at V and 5 bases at J, leaving 15 bases unmatched. Here the CDR3 DNA reads TGTGCCAGCAGTCCTATATGGGGACTAAGGGGAGACGAGCAGTACTTC. Its protein is CASSPIWGLRGDEQYF.

This clone was seen more than once but under ten times. The V gene is TRBV10-2, the J gene TRBJ2-1, with a weak D call TRBD2 (5 bases). Per germline, CDR1 WSHSY and CDR2 SAAADI. V lost 6 bases, J lost 3 bases, and 12 bases lay in between. The CDR3 sequence is 14 residues long. CDR3 in DNA: TGCGCCAGCAGGAGGCTAGCTATCTACAATGAGCAGTTCTTC. Its protein product is CASRRLAIYNEQFF.

The chain links TRBV3-1 (or the pseudogene TRBV3-2) to TRBJ2-5; tentative D call: TRBD2 (5 bases). V lost 4 bases and J lost 2, with 17 bases in between. The CDR3 is 16 residues long. Germline assignment: CDR1 LGHDT and CDR2 YNNKEL (reference sequence). The CDR3 nucleotides are TGTGCCAGCAGCCCTCCTCTGGAGGTTCAGCAAGAGACCCAGTACTTC. This translates into CASSPPLEVQQETQYF.

The count of this clone is one. The chain recombines TRBV7-9 with TRBJ2-3, with a tentative D call TRBD2 (6 bases). The CDR3 is 15 amino acids. Germline V gene lookup returns CDR1 SEHNR and CDR2 FQNEAQ (reference sequence). V dropped 3 bases and J dropped 0 bases, with 10 bases sitting between them. CDR3 DNA sequence: TGTGCCAGCAGCTTTGCGGGGCTAAGCACAGATACGCAGTATTTT. Protein product: CASSFAGLSTDTQYF.

This chain uses TRBV19 with TRBJ1-2; 7 nucleotides match TRBD1. Germline CDR1 reads LNHDA; CDR2 reads SQIVND (reference sequence). The J segment lost 2 bases and the V segment lost 4 bases, leaving 4 bases of the junction unmatched. CDR3 size: 14 residues. CDR3 bases: TGTGCCAGTAGTAGGGGACAGCCGAACTATGGCTACACCTTC. Translated: CASSRGQPNYGYTF. The whole variable domain, remainder taken from reference TRBV19 and TRBJ1-2, is DGGITQSPKYLFRKEGQNVTLSCEQNLNHDAMYWYRQDPGQGLRLIYYSQIVNDFQKGDIAEGYSVSREKKESFPLTVTSAQKNPTAFYLCASSRGQPNYGYTFGSGTRLTVV.

DNA of the CDR3: TGTGCTAGTGGTTCAGGCCCTTCCTACGAGCAGTACTTC. Protein: CASGSGPSYEQYF. The chain is built from TRBV12-5 and TRBJ2-7, with D uncertain. The germline V and J ends were trimmed by 4 bases and 1 base, with 8 bases remaining between them. Germline V lookup: CDR1 LGHNT, CDR2 FRNRAP. The CDR3 length is 13 residues.